One and the same sample provided the 2 T cell receptor beta chains below, sequenced in a study of cytomegalovirus exposure and HLA in healthy donors. PCR employed 60 Vbeta and 13 Jbeta primers. This table comes from immunoSEQ multiplex PCR, and its TCRdb copy is limited to in-frame clones, with some not included. The top ten clones hold approximately 6.3% of a sample with some 170,000 clones, about 80% of them seen once. Sequencing was carried out using PBMCs. These receptors were collected from a man between 40 and 49 years old in good health and CMV-seropositive.

V is TRBV6-5 and J is TRBJ2-5; no reliable D call. Trimming removed 2 bases at V and 4 bases at J, with 8 bases between. CDR1 and CDR2 from the germline V gene are MNHEY and SVGAGI. The CDR3 runs 13 residues. DNA of the CDR3: TGTGCCAGCAGTTACAACTATAGAGAGACCCAGTACTTC. It is translated as CASSYNYRETQYF.

V usage is TRBV9 and J usage is TRBJ1-1; a possible D gene is TRBD1 (5 bases). The germline V gene encodes CDR1 SGDLS and CDR2 YYNGEE. Trimming took 3 bases from V and 4 from J, leaving 13 bases between them. This CDR3 contains 14 residues. CDR3 bases: TGTGCCAGCAGCGCTAACCGGGGGAGCACTGAAGCTTTCTTT. Translation gives CASSANRGSTEAFF.